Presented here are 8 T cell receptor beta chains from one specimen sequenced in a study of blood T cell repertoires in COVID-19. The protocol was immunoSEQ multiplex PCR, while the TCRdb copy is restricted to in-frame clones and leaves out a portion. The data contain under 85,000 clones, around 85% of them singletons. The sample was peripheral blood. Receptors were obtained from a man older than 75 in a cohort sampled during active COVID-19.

CDR3 amino acids: CAITHEQYF. The CDR3 DNA reads as TGTGCCATCACTCACGAGCAGTACTTC. The gene calls are TRBV24-1 and TRBJ2-7; D unresolved. CDR1 and CDR2 from the germline V gene are KGHDR and SFDVKD. The V and J ends lost 11 bases and 5 bases respectively, with 6 bases between them. This CDR3 comprises 9 residues.

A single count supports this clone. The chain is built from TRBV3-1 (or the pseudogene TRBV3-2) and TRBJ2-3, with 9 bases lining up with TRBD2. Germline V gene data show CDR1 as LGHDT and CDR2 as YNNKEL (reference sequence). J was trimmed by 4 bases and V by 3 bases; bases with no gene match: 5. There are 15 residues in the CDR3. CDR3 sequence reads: CASSQGGGGADTQYF. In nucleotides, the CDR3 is TGTGCCAGCAGCCAGGGCGGGGGGGGCGCAGATACGCAGTATTTT.

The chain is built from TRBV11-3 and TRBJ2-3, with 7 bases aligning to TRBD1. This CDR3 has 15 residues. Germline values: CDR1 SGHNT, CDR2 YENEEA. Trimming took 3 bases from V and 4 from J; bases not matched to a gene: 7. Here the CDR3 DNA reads TGTGCCAGCAGCTTGGGCAGGGGGTCCGCAGATACGCAGTATTTT. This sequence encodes CASSLGRGSADTQYF.

CDR3 in amino acids: CASSPVGTRDIQYF. The DNA for the CDR3 is TGTGCCAGCTCACCGGTCGGGACACGAGACATTCAGTACTTC. The V call is TRBV18, the J call TRBJ2-4; D perhaps matches TRBD1 (6 bases). This CDR3 has 14 residues. V lost 3 bases to trimming and J lost 8 bases, with 14 bases between them. Germline lookup yields CDR1 KGHSH and CDR2 LQKENI.

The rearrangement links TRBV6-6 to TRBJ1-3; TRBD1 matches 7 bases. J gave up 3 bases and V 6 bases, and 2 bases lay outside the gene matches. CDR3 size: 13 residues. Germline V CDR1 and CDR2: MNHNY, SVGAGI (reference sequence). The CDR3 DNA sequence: TGTGCCAGCAGGCGGGACAGTGGAAACACCATATATTTT. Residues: CASRRDSGNTIYF.

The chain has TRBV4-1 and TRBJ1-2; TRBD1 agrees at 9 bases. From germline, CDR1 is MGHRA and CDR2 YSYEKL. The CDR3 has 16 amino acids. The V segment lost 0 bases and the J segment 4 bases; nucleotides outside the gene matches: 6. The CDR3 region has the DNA TGCGCCAGCAGCCAAGATCTGGGACAGGGTCCCTATGGCTACACCTTC. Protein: CASSQDLGQGPYGYTF.

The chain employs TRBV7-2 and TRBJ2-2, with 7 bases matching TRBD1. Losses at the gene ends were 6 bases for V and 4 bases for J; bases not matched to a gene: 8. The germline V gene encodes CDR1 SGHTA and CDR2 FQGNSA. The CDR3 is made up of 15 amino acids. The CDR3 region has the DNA TGTGCCAGCAGGAAAACACAGGGGTCCACCGGGGAGCTGTTTTTT. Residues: CASRKTQGSTGELFF.

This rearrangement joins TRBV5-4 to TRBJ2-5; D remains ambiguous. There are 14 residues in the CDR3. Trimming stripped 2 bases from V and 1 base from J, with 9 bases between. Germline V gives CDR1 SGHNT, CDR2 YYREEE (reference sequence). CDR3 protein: CASSLDSTQETQYF. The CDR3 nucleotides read TGTGCCAGCAGCTTAGACTCGACCCAAGAGACCCAGTACTTC.